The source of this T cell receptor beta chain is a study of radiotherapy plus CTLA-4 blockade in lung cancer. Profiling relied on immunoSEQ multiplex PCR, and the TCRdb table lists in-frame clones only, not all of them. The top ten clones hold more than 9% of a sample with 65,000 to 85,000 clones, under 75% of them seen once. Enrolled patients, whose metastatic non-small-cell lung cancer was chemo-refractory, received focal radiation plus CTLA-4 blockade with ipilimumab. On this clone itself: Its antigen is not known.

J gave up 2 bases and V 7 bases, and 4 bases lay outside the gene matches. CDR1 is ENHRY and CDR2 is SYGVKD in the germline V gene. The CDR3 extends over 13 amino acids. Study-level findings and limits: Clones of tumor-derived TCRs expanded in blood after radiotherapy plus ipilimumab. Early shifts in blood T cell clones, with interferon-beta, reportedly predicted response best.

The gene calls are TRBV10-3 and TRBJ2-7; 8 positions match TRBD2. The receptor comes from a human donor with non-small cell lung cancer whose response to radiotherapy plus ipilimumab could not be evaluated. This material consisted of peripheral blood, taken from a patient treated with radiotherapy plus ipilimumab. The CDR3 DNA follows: TGTGCCATCACCCCAGCGGGGGCCTACGAGCAGTACTTC. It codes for CAITPAGAYEQYF.